Below, 17 T cell receptor beta chains from the same sample are listed, as sequenced in a study of preoperative IRX-2 immunotherapy in early breast cancer. Treatment here: preoperative locoregional IRX-2 cytokine immunotherapy. Clones were read by immunoSEQ multiplex PCR, and TCRdb kept only the in-frame ones, dropping some. In the table there are about 3,000 clones, around 79% of which are singletons. This specimen was tumor tissue, taken after IRX-2 immunotherapy. All receptors derive from a human donor with breast cancer.

J is TRBJ1-5 and V is TRBV6-8, with a possible D match to TRBD1 (5 bases). CDR3 length equals 14 residues. Germline CDR1 is MNHGY and CDR2 is SAAAGT. V was cut by 6 bases and J by 4 bases, with 13 bases left in between. The CDR3: CASSPSTDNQPQHF. The CDR3 DNA is TGTGCCAGCAGCCCCTCGACAGATAATCAGCCCCAGCATTTT.

The V and J genes are TRBV6-8 and TRBJ1-1; 7 bases align to TRBD1. V shed 6 bases, J shed 0 bases, and the junction held 4 bases outside the gene matches. This CDR3 has 14 residues. The V gene's germline CDR1 is MNHGY and CDR2 SAAAGT. The CDR3 spells CASSRGTVNTEAFF. The DNA of the CDR3 is TGTGCCAGCAGCCGAGGGACAGTGAACACTGAAGCTTTCTTT.

The V call is TRBV19, the J call TRBJ1-5, with 12 bases lining up with TRBD1. Looked up from germline, CDR1 is LNHDA and CDR2 is SQIVND (reference sequence). The CDR3 length is 16 residues. Germline trimming cut 6 bases from V and 6 bases from J; bases unmatched to any gene: 9. DNA for the CDR3: TGTGCCAGTAGGAGGACGGGACAGGGGGCTGTTCAGCCCCAGCATTTT. This encodes CASRRTGQGAVQPQHF.

The gene calls are TRBV4-1 and TRBJ2-7; D is tentatively TRBD1 or TRBD2 (5 bases each). Germline V gives CDR1 MGHRA, CDR2 YSYEKL. This CDR3 is built from 12 residues. The V end was cut by 6 bases, the J end by 6 bases, with 12 bases between. CDR3 residues: CASRGGGSEQYF. DNA for the CDR3: TGCGCCAGCAGGGGTGGGGGAAGCGAGCAGTACTTC.

This chain joins TRBV5-1 and TRBJ2-2, with 7 bases that match TRBD1. The CDR3 totals 15 residues. The junction had 4 bases not matched to a gene; V was cut back by 2 bases and J by 3 bases. The germline V gene encodes CDR1 SGHRS and CDR2 YFSETQ. CDR3 DNA: TGCGCCAGCAGCTTCACAGGGGCGGACACCGGGGAGCTGTTTTTT. Protein: CASSFTGADTGELFF.

This chain uses TRBV18 with TRBJ1-5; 8 bases map to TRBD1. CDR3 length: 13 amino acids. Germline V gene lookup returns CDR1 KGHSH and CDR2 LQKENI. V was clipped by 6 bases and J by 5 bases; unmatched bases: 3. CDR3: CASSLDRDQPQHF. CDR3 nucleotide sequence: TGTGCCAGCTCGCTGGACAGGGATCAGCCCCAGCATTTT.

This CDR3 reads CASSPLRDRAHYGYTF. CDR3 nucleotide sequence: TGTGCCAGCAGTCCCCTTCGGGACAGGGCACACTATGGCTACACCTTC. The chain recombines TRBV28 with TRBJ1-2; TRBD1 matches at 9 bases. The CDR3 extends over 16 amino acids. Germline CDR1 reads MDHEN; CDR2 reads SYDVKM. The V gene end was trimmed by 5 bases and the J gene end by 3 bases; junction bases not matched to a gene: 10.

This rearrangement joins TRBV19 to TRBJ1-5; D is unresolved. The germline V gene has CDR1 LNHDA and CDR2 SQIVND (reference sequence). The CDR3 consists of 20 residues. Trimming took off 0 bases at V and 0 bases at J, with 21 bases between the two ends. CDR3 amino acids: CASSIDGEGHIVYSNQPQHF. CDR3 DNA sequence: TGTGCCAGTAGTATAGATGGGGAGGGCCACATCGTTTATAGCAATCAGCCCCAGCATTTT.

This rearrangement joins TRBV6-8 to TRBJ1-3; perhaps TRBD1 as D (5 bases). From germline, CDR1 is MNHGY and CDR2 SAAAGT. The CDR3 loop spans 13 amino acids. V was clipped by 6 bases and J by 1 base, with 7 bases between them. Here the CDR3 reads CASSRESGNTIYF. The CDR3 DNA sequence: TGTGCCAGCAGCAGGGAATCTGGAAACACCATATATTTT.

This chain connects TRBV11-3 to TRBJ1-1, with D unclear. This CDR3 is 14 amino acids long. V dropped 3 bases and J dropped 9 bases, with 17 bases sitting between them. The germline V gene has CDR1 SGHNT and CDR2 YENEEA. The CDR3 DNA follows: TGTGCCAGCAGCTTGTTCGTCCGGGGTGGTAAAGCTTTCTTT. This sequence encodes CASSLFVRGGKAFF.

This clone was seen only once. This chain links TRBV29-1 with TRBJ1-1; D ambiguous. Trimming cost V 4 bases and J 0 bases, with 9 bases left between them. CDR1 is SQVTM and CDR2 is ANQGSEA in the germline V gene. The CDR3 is made up of 13 amino acids. The DNA for the CDR3 is TGCAGCGTTGTGGGCGTGTTGAACACTGAAGCTTTCTTT. Translated: CSVVGVLNTEAFF.

V is TRBV7-1 and J is TRBJ1-5; 8 nucleotides line up with TRBD1. TRBV7-1 falls under the ORF class, with uncertain function. J lost 6 bases, V lost 5 bases, and 18 bases had no gene match. CDR3 length: 18 residues. The CDR3 protein is CASSQVGPLPTGVQPQHF. The CDR3 DNA reads TGTGCCAGCAGCCAAGTTGGACCCCTCCCGACAGGGGTTCAGCCCCAGCATTTT.

This chain joins TRBV9 and TRBJ1-2; 9 nucleotides line up with TRBD1. Germline V gene data show CDR1 as SGDLS and CDR2 as YYNGEE. V lost 10 bases and J lost 1; bases outside the gene matches: 5. There are 13 residues in the CDR3. The CDR3 sequence: CAGRTGDNYGYTF. The CDR3 region has the DNA TGTGCCGGACGGACAGGGGATAACTATGGCTACACCTTC.

V and J are TRBV7-6 and TRBJ2-1; 11 nucleotides match TRBD1. Germline V gene data show CDR1 as SGHVS and CDR2 as FNYEAQ. Trimming removed 5 bases from V and 9 bases from J; junction bases left unmatched: 12. The CDR3 extends over 16 amino acids. Here the CDR3 reads CASSPSRDRGVSEQFF. The CDR3 DNA reads as TGTGCCAGCAGCCCGTCACGGGACAGGGGGGTGAGTGAGCAGTTCTTC.

J is TRBJ2-7 and V is TRBV7-7, with D uncertain. From germline, CDR1 is SSHAT and CDR2 FNYEAQ (reference sequence). The CDR3 is 14 residues long. Between the trimmed V and J ends, which lost 3 bases and 2 bases, there was a span of 11 bases. Here the CDR3 DNA reads TGTGCCAGCAGCTTGTGGGCCTCCCCCTACGAGCAGTACTTC. It specifies CASSLWASPYEQYF.

The chain carries TRBV6-8 and TRBJ1-1, with D uncertain. The CDR3 extends over 16 amino acids. CDR1 and CDR2 from the germline V gene are MNHGY and SAAAGT. V was shortened by 4 bases and J by 1 base, with 16 bases between the two germline ends. The CDR3 nucleotides are TGTGCCAGCAGTTTAAGAGCCAGGACCCCGAACACTGAAGCTTTCTTT. Amino acid sequence: CASSLRARTPNTEAFF.

The rearrangement uses TRBV5-3 and TRBJ1-5, with TRBD1 matching 7 bases. TRBV5-3 is noted as an ORF with a role that remains uncertain. V was pared by 1 base and J by 0 bases, with 10 bases of the junction left unmatched. CDR3 length: 18 residues. The CDR3 region is CARSLSRDRGHSNQPQHF. CDR3 bases: TGTGCCAGAAGCTTGAGCAGGGACAGAGGGCATAGCAATCAGCCCCAGCATTTT.